This entry lists 13 T cell receptor beta chains sequenced from one sample in a study of T cell responses to AZD1222 COVID-19 vaccine. The table came from immunoSEQ multiplex PCR; TCRdb's copy has only in-frame clones and leaves some out. The sample holds roughly 150,000 clones, 90% to 95% seen once. Material: peripheral blood, obtained 28 days after the second AZD1222 dose. These receptors were collected from an adult who received the AZD1222 COVID-19 vaccine.

DNA for the CDR3: TGTGCCAGCAGCCGCGGGGGATCGGCCCAGCCCCAGCATTTT. Translation: CASSRGGSAQPQHF. The chain employs TRBV6-5 and TRBJ1-5; the D gene is possibly TRBD1 (5 bases). The CDR3 is 14 residues long. With 6 bases removed from V and 7 bases from J, the gap between germline ends came to 16 bases. CDR1 MNHEY and CDR2 SVGAGI come from the germline V gene.

V and J are TRBV10-3 and TRBJ1-2; D is possibly TRBD1 (5 bases). V shed 3 bases and J shed 6 bases, with 14 bases lying between them. Germline V gene lookup returns CDR1 ENHRY and CDR2 SYGVKD. This CDR3 is 14 amino acids long. The CDR3 DNA reads as TGTGCCATCAGTGAAGTTGAGGGGTTAAATGGCTACACCTTC. This codes for CAISEVEGLNGYTF.

This chain joins TRBV12-3 or TRBV12-4 and TRBJ2-1, with TRBD1 identical over 7 bases. The CDR3 length is 13 residues. With 5 bases clipped from V and 5 bases from J, the junction kept 3 bases outside the gene matches. In nucleotides, the CDR3 is TGTGCCAGCAGTGGACAGGAAAACAATGAGCAGTTCTTC. This sequence encodes CASSGQENNEQFF.

About this clone: Relative to the germline gene, one junction end is altered; a read error may explain this. V usage is TRBV7-9 and J usage is TRBJ2-1; 11 nucleotides line up with TRBD2. Germline assignment: CDR1 SEHNR and CDR2 FQNEAQ (reference sequence). The CDR3 loop spans 15 amino acids. The CDR3 region is CASSVAGGRDNEQFF. The CDR3 DNA reads TGTGCCAGCAGCGTAGCGGGGGGGCGCGACAATGAGCAGTTCTTC.

The chain links TRBV5-1 to TRBJ2-1; unclear D gene. The germline CDR1 and CDR2 sequences are SGHRS and YFSETQ. Trimming shortened V by 1 base and J by 4 bases, and 0 bases separated the two germline ends. This CDR3 is 11 amino acids long. DNA of the CDR3: TGCGCCAGCAGCTTGTACAATGAGCAGTTCTTC. It codes for CASSLYNEQFF.

A few counts support this clone. The chain carries TRBV6-1 and TRBJ1-2; D unresolved. Germline V gives CDR1 MNHNS, CDR2 SASEGT. The CDR3 runs 14 residues. V lost 1 base and J 4 bases, leaving 10 bases between the germline ends. The CDR3, as DNA: TGTGCCAGCAGTGAAGTCAGCAATTCCTATGGCTACACCTTC. It encodes CASSEVSNSYGYTF.

The V and J genes are TRBV9 and TRBJ2-1; no definite D call. This CDR3 contains 12 residues. V shed 2 bases and J shed 7 bases, with 7 bases lying between them. Germline CDR1 SGDLS, CDR2 YYNGEE. The CDR3 DNA is TGTGCCAGCAGCGTGTATGGAAATGAGCAGTTCTTC. Translated: CASSVYGNEQFF.

The chain is built from TRBV5-1 and TRBJ1-1, with D maybe TRBD1 (5 bases). Germline V gives CDR1 SGHRS, CDR2 YFSETQ. V was shortened by 5 bases and J by 4 bases, with 9 bases between the two germline ends. The CDR3 runs to 12 residues. Here the CDR3 DNA reads TGCGCCAGCAGTGACCAGGGCACTGAAGCTTTCTTT. Protein: CASSDQGTEAFF.

The chain carries TRBV10-3 and TRBJ1-2; no firm D call. In germline, CDR1 is ENHRY, CDR2 SYGVKD. CDR3 size: 14 residues. Between the trimmed V and J ends, which lost 2 bases and 2 bases, there was a span of 9 bases. DNA for the CDR3: TGTGCCATCAGTGAGACAGCTGCAAACTATGGCTACACCTTC. Encoded protein: CAISETAANYGYTF.

This chain links TRBV15 with TRBJ1-4; TRBD1 is a possible D gene (6 bases). Germline CDR1 LNHNV, CDR2 YYDKDF (reference sequence). V dropped 0 bases and J dropped 8 bases, with 13 bases sitting between them. This CDR3 is 15 amino acids long. CDR3 protein: CATSRDYREGEKLFF. CDR3 bases: TGTGCCACCAGCAGAGATTACAGGGAGGGGGAAAAACTGTTTTTT.

The sample holds one count of this clone. The V call is TRBV19, the J call TRBJ1-5; 8 bases fit TRBD1. The CDR3 has 16 residues. The ends lost 5 bases at V and 2 bases at J; junction bases unmatched: 8. Germline V lookup: CDR1 LNHDA, CDR2 SQIVND (reference sequence). The CDR3 loop reads CASSFRTGSGNQPQHF. The CDR3, as DNA: TGTGCCAGTAGTTTCCGGACAGGGTCGGGCAATCAGCCCCAGCATTTT. The entire variable domain, with the rest obtained from reference TRBV19 and TRBJ1-5, is as follows: DGGITQSPKYLFRKEGQNVTLSCEQNLNHDAMYWYRQDPGQGLRLIYYSQIVNDFQKGDIAEGYSVSREKKESFPLTVTSAQKNPTAFYLCASSFRTGSGNQPQHFGDGTRLSIL.

The J gene is TRBJ1-2, the V gene TRBV6-5; D gene ambiguous. Germline loops: CDR1 MNHEY, CDR2 SVGAGI. This CDR3 comprises 15 residues. With 2 bases removed from V and 3 bases from J, the gap between germline ends came to 13 bases. As DNA, the CDR3 is TGTGCCAGCAGTTACACGGACGGCGGGTACTATGGCTACACCTTC. The encoded protein is CASSYTDGGYYGYTF.

The chain has TRBV25-1 and TRBJ2-1; TRBD2 might be the D (5 bases). CDR1 is MGHDK, CDR2 SYGVNS, per germline. V lost 0 bases, J lost 7 bases, and 7 bases lay in between. The CDR3 length is 13 residues. CDR3 DNA: TGTGCCAGCAGTGAATACCGCGGGAATGAGCAGTTCTTC. Protein sequence: CASSEYRGNEQFF.